Following are 17 T cell receptor beta chains from one sample sequenced in a study of T cells in Graves' hyperthyroidism and ophthalmopathy. The TCR beta CDR3 regions underwent amplification using RNA transcripts as the source. With the HTBI primer set, the TCR CDR3 went through a first round of RT-PCR. MiXCR, run by TCRdb on the multiplex PCR reads, gives a single entry per CDR3 protein. The table shows some 770,000 distinct CDR3 sequences, with 16% occurring only once. Sample: blood. These TCRs come from a man aged 18-30 years with Graves' hyperthyroidism.

This clonotype was counted between two and nine times. The gene calls are TRBV24-1 and TRBJ2-3; D is possibly TRBD1 (6 bases). CDR3 length equals 15 residues. V lost 4 bases to trimming and J lost 4 bases, with 14 bases between them. Germline loops: CDR1 KGHDR, CDR2 SFDVKD. Written as DNA, the CDR3 is TGTGCCACCAGTGAGCCCAGGGGTTTAGCAGATACGCAGTATTTT. It is translated as CATSEPRGLADTQYF.

This clonotype occurred a few times. V is TRBV4-1 and J is TRBJ2-7; TRBD1 agrees at 9 bases. Germline lookup yields CDR1 MGHRA and CDR2 YSYEKL. CDR3 length: 17 residues. Trimming cost V 1 base and J 2 bases; bases outside gene matches: 9. As DNA, the CDR3 is TGCGCCAGCAGCCAAGCCGCGGACAGGGGCCAAACCTACGAGCAGTACTTC. Amino acids: CASSQAADRGQTYEQYF.

This clonotype was seen repeatedly, ten times or more. The chain combines TRBV28 with TRBJ2-3, with D tentatively TRBD1 (6 bases). CDR3 size: 17 residues. Germline V gene sequence: CDR1 MDHEN, CDR2 SYDVKM. V was pared by 5 bases and J by 1 base, with 19 bases between. As DNA, the CDR3 is TGTGCCAGCAGTCTCAGGGGAGCCCCATCCCGCACAGATACGCAGTATTTT. Translated: CASSLRGAPSRTDTQYF.

This clonotype has only a few counts. The chain employs TRBV24-1 and TRBJ2-7; 8 bases are shared with TRBD2. Germline lookup yields CDR1 KGHDR and CDR2 SFDVKD. The CDR3 runs 15 residues. J gave up 3 bases and V 3 bases, and 6 bases lay outside the gene matches. The CDR3 region has the DNA TGTGCCACCAGTGATCCGGCGGGGGGAAACTACGAGCAGTACTTC. Protein: CATSDPAGGNYEQYF.

The chain has TRBV6-2 or TRBV6-3 and TRBJ2-3; 8 bases agree with TRBD1. Germline V gene sequence: CDR1 MNHEY, CDR2 SVGEGT. Trimming at V came to 7 bases and at J to 5 bases, leaving 8 bases not matched to a gene. This CDR3 region has 14 residues. CDR3 residues: CASIMDRAGDTQYF. The CDR3 DNA is TGTGCCAGCATTATGGACAGGGCGGGAGATACGCAGTATTTT.

In this sample, this clonotype turned up a few times. V is TRBV12-3 or TRBV12-4 and J is TRBJ1-4; D might be TRBD1 (6 bases). V was cut by 4 bases and J by 8 bases, with 14 bases left in between. This CDR3 is 14 amino acids long. The DNA of the CDR3 is TGTGCCAGCAGTTCCCGGCAGGGGCACGAAAAACTGTTTTTT. Protein: CASSSRQGHEKLFF.

There are a few counts of this clonotype. This sequence joins TRBV11-1 and TRBJ1-3, with 9 bases that match TRBD1. The CDR3 is made up of 14 amino acids. V lost 5 bases and J lost 5; bases outside the gene matches: 4. Germline V gene lookup returns CDR1 SGHAT and CDR2 FQDESV (reference sequence). The CDR3 region is CASSQDRGRNTIYF. CDR3 nucleotides: TGTGCCAGCAGCCAGGACAGGGGAAGAAACACCATATATTTT.

The chain is built from TRBV19 and TRBJ2-7, with 7 bases lining up with TRBD2. This CDR3 contains 15 residues. Germline lookup yields CDR1 LNHDA and CDR2 SQIVND (reference sequence). V lost 3 bases to trimming and J lost 3 bases; unmatched junction nucleotides: 8. DNA of the CDR3: TGTGCCAGTAGTATGCTATCGGGCGGGAGCTACGAGCAGTACTTC. This codes for CASSMLSGGSYEQYF.

The rearrangement joins TRBV6-1 to TRBJ2-1; 10 nucleotides agree with TRBD2. This CDR3 is 17 amino acids long. CDR1 and CDR2 from the germline V gene are MNHNS and SASEGT. The ends lost 7 bases at V and 6 bases at J; junction bases unmatched: 15. DNA for the CDR3: TGTGCCAGCATCGAAGACCCGGCTAGCGGGAGTGTCAATGAGCAGTTCTTC. This sequence encodes CASIEDPASGSVNEQFF.

This clonotype has more than one count but fewer than ten. V and J are TRBV7-9 and TRBJ2-2; 10 nucleotides agree with TRBD2. V gave up 5 bases and J gave up 7 bases; unmatched junction bases: 4. Germline V CDR1 and CDR2: SEHNR, FQNEAQ (reference sequence). The CDR3 is made up of 14 amino acids. The CDR3 DNA follows: TGTGCCAGCAGCATGGGACTAGCGTTCGGGGAGCTGTTTTTT. This encodes CASSMGLAFGELFF. Based on the CDR3 plus reference TRBV7-9 and TRBJ2-2, the full variable domain is DTGVSQNPRHKITKRGQNVTFRCDPISEHNRLYWYRQTLGQGPEFLTYFQNEAQLEKSRLLSDRFSAERPKGSFSTLEIQRTEQGDSAMYLCASSMGLAFGELFFGEGSRLTVL.

A few counts support this clonotype. J is TRBJ2-7 and V is TRBV28; D might be TRBD2 (6 bases). The CDR3 has 14 amino acids. Germline CDR1 is MDHEN and CDR2 is SYDVKM. V was cut by 2 bases and J by 3 bases, with 11 bases left in between. In DNA, the CDR3 is TGTGCCAGCAGTTTAATAGGGGAGGTCTACGAGCAGTACTTC. Amino acids: CASSLIGEVYEQYF.

This clonotype has ten or more counts. The chain has TRBV6-5 and TRBJ2-5; possibly TRBD1 or TRBD2 for D (5 bases each). The CDR3 consists of 14 residues. CDR1 is MNHEY, CDR2 SVGAGI, per germline. The ends were cut back, 2 bases at V and 5 bases at J, with 12 bases in the middle. Written as DNA, the CDR3 is TGTGCCAGCAGTTACCGGGACCTTCCGGAGACCCAGTACTTC. It translates to CASSYRDLPETQYF.

In its sample, this clonotype was seen a few times. V gene TRBV4-1 combines with J gene TRBJ2-7; no definite D call. The germline V and J ends were trimmed by 0 bases and 5 bases, with 20 bases remaining between them. The CDR3 is made up of 17 amino acids. Germline values: CDR1 MGHRA, CDR2 YSYEKL. The CDR3 DNA sequence: TGCGCCAGCAGCCAAGAACCAAGGGTACTTGGGTTTGACGAGCAGTACTTC. Its protein is CASSQEPRVLGFDEQYF.

This clonotype was detected ten times or more. V usage is TRBV27 and J usage is TRBJ2-1; TRBD2 agrees at 11 bases. Germline V gene data show CDR1 as MNHEY and CDR2 as SMNVEV (reference sequence). Trimming removed 1 base from V and 4 bases from J; junction bases left unmatched: 3. This CDR3 spans 16 amino acids. CDR3 in amino acids: CASSLLAGGLYNEQFF. In DNA, the CDR3 is TGTGCCAGCAGTTTATTAGCGGGAGGGTTGTACAATGAGCAGTTCTTC.

V and J are TRBV6-1 and TRBJ2-2; 7 nucleotides align to TRBD1. The length of the CDR3 is 15 residues. Germline V gene data show CDR1 as MNHNS and CDR2 as SASEGT. The ends lost 2 bases at V and 6 bases at J; junction bases unmatched: 6. DNA for the CDR3: TGTGCCAGCAGTGAACAACAGGGGATCGCCGGGGAGCTGTTTTTT. The encoded protein is CASSEQQGIAGELFF.

The chain couples TRBV19 to TRBJ2-5; TRBD1 agrees at 8 bases. In germline, CDR1 is LNHDA, CDR2 SQIVND (reference sequence). The V gene end was trimmed by 6 bases and the J gene end by 2 bases; junction bases not matched to a gene: 8. The CDR3 consists of 15 residues. CDR3 loop: CASSRTGSAQETQYF. CDR3 in DNA: TGTGCCAGTAGCCGGACAGGGTCGGCTCAAGAGACCCAGTACTTC.

This clonotype was seen more than once but under ten times. The rearrangement uses TRBV6-2 or TRBV6-3 and TRBJ2-7; D is unclear. The CDR3 consists of 13 residues. The germline V gene encodes CDR1 MNHEY and CDR2 SVGEGT. Trimming removed 2 bases from V and 6 bases from J, with 11 bases in between. The CDR3 is CASSYPSRSEQYF. CDR3 DNA: TGTGCCAGCAGTTACCCCTCGAGGAGCGAGCAGTACTTC.